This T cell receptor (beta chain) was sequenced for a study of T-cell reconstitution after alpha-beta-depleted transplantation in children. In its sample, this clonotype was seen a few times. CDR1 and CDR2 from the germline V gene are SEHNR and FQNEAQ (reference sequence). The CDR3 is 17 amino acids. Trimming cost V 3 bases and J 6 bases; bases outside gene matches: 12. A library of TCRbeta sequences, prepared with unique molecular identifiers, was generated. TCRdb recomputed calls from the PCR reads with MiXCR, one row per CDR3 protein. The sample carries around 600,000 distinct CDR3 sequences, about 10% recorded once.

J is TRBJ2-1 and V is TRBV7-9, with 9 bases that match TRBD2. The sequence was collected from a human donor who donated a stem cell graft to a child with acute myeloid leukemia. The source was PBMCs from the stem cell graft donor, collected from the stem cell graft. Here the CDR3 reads CASSFLVGGRARNEQFF. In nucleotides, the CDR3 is TGTGCCAGCAGCTTTCTGGTCGGCGGGAGGGCCCGCAATGAGCAGTTCTTC.